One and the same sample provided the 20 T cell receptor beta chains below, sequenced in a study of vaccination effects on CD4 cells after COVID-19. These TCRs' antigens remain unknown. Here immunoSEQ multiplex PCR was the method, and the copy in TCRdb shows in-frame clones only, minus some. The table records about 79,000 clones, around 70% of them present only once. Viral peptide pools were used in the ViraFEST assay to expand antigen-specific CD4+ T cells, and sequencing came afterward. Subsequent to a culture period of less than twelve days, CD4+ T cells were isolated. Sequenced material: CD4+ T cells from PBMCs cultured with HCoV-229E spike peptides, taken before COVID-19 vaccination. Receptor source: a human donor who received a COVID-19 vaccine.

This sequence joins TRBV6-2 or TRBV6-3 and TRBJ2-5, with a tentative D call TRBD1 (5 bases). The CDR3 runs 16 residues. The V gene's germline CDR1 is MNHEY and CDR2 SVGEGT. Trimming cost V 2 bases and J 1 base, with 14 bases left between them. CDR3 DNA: TGTGCCAGCAGTTACGGGCAGGGAAGGGTCCAAGAGACCCAGTACTTC. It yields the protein CASSYGQGRVQETQYF.

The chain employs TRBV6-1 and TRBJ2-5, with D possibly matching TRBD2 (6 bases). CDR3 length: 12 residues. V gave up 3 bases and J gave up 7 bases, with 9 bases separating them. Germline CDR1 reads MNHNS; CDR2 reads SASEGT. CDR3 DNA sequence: TGTGCCAGCAGTGATCGGGGGAGGACCCAGTACTTC. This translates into CASSDRGRTQYF.

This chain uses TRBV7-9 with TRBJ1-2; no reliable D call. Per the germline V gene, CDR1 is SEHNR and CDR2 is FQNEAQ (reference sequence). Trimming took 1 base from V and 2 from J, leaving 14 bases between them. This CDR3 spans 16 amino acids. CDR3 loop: CASSLVVASENYGYTF. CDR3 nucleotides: TGTGCCAGCAGCTTAGTGGTGGCCAGCGAGAACTATGGCTACACCTTC. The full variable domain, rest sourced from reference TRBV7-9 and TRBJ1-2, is DTGVSQNPRHKITKRGQNVTFRCDPISEHNRLYWYRQTLGQGPEFLTYFQNEAQLEKSRLLSDRFSAERPKGSFSTLEIQRTEQGDSAMYLCASSLVVASENYGYTFGSGTRLTVV.

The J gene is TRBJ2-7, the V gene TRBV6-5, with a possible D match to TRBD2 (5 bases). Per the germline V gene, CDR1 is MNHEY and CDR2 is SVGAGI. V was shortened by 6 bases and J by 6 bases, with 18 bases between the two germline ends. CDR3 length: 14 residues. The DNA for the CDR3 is TGTGCCAGCAGACCCCGGACTGTATCAGGCGAGCAGTACGTC. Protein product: CASRPRTVSGEQYV.

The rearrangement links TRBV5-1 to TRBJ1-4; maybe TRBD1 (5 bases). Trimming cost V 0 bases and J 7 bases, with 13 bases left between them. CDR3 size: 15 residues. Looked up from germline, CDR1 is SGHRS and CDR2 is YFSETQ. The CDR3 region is CASSLDGGWSEKLFF. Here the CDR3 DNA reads TGCGCCAGCAGCTTGGATGGGGGTTGGAGTGAAAAACTGTTTTTT. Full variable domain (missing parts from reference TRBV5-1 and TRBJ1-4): KAGVTQTPRYLIKTRGQQVTLSCSPISGHRSVSWYQQTPGQGLQFLFEYFSETQRNKGNFPGRFSGRQFSNSRSEMNVSTLELGDSALYLCASSLDGGWSEKLFFGSGTQLSVL.

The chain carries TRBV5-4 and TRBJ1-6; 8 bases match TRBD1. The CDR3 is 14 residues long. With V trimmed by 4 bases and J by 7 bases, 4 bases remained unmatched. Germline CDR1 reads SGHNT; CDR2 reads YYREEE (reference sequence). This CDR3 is CASSQGARNSPLHF. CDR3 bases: TGTGCCAGCAGCCAGGGGGCTCGGAATTCACCCCTCCACTTT.

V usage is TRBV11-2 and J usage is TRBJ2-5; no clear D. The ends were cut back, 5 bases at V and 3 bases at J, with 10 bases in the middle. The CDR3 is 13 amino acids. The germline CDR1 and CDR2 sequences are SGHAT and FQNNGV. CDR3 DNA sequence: TGTGCCAGCAGCCCCGGCGGTAAAGAGACCCAGTACTTC. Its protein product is CASSPGGKETQYF.

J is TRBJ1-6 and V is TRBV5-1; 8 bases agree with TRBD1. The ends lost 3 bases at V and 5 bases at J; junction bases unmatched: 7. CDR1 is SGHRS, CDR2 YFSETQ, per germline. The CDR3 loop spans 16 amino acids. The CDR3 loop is CASSWGTGLDNSPLHF. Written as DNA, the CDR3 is TGCGCCAGCAGCTGGGGGACAGGTCTCGATAATTCACCCCTCCACTTT.

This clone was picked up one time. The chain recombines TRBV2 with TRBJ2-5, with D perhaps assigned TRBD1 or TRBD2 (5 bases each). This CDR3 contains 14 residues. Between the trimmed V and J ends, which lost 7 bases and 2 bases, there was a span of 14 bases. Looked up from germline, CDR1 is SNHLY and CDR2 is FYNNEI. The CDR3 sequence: CASTGRFWQETQYF. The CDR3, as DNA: TGTGCCAGCACGGGACGCTTTTGGCAAGAGACCCAGTACTTC.

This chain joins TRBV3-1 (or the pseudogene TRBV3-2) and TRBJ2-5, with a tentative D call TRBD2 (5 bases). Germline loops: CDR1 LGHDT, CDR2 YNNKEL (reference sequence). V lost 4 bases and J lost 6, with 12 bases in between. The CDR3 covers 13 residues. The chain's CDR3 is CASSPTSSKTQYF. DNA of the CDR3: TGTGCCAGCAGCCCTACTAGTTCGAAGACCCAGTACTTC.

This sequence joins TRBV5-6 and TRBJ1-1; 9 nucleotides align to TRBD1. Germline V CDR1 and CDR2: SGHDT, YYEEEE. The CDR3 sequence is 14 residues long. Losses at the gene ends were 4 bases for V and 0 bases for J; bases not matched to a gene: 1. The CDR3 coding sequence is TGTGCCAGCAGCCGGGACAGGGTGAACACTGAAGCTTTCTTT. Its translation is CASSRDRVNTEAFF. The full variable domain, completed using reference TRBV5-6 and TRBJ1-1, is DAGVTQSPTHLIKTRGQQVTLRCSPKSGHDTVSWYQQALGQGPQFIFQYYEEEERQRGNFPDRFSGHQFPNYSSELNVNALLLGDSALYLCASSRDRVNTEAFFGQGTRLTVV.

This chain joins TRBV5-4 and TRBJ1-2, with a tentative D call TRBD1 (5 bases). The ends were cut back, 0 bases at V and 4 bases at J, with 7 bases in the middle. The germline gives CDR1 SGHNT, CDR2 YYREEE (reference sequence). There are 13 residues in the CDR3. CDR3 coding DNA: TGTGCCAGCAGCTTGGGACAGATCTATGGCTACACCTTC. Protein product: CASSLGQIYGYTF.

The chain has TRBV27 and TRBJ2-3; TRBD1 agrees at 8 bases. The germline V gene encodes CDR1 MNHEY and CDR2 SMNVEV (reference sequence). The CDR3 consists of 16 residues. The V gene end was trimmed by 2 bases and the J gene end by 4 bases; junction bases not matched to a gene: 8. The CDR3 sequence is CASSLRDRIFADTQYF. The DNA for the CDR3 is TGTGCCAGCAGTTTAAGGGACAGGATTTTCGCAGATACGCAGTATTTT.

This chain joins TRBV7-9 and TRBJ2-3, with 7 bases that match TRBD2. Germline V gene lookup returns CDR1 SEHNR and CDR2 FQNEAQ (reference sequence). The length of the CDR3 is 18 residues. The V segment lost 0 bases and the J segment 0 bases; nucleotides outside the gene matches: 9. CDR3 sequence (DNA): TGTGCCAGCAGCTTAGCTTGGGGGGGACTAACTAGCACAGATACGCAGTATTTT. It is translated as CASSLAWGGLTSTDTQYF.

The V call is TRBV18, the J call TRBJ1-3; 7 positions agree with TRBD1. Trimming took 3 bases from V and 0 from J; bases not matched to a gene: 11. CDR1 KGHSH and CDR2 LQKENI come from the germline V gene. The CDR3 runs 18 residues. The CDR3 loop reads CASSPLGGQLSSGNTIYF. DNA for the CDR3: TGTGCCAGCTCACCGCTGGGGGGACAGCTGTCCTCTGGAAACACCATATATTTT.

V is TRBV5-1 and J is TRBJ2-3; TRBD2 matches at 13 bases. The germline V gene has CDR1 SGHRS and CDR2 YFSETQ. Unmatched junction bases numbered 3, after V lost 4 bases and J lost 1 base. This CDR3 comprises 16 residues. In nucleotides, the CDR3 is TGCGCCAGCAGCAACGGACTAGCGGGGGGCACAGATACGCAGTATTTT. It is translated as CASSNGLAGGTDTQYF.

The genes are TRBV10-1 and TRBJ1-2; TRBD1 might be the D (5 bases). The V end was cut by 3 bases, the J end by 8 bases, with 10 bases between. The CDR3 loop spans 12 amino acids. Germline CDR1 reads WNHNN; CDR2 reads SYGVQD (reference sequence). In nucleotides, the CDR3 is TGCGCCAGCAGTGAAGGGACTGGCGGCTACACCTTC. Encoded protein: CASSEGTGGYTF.

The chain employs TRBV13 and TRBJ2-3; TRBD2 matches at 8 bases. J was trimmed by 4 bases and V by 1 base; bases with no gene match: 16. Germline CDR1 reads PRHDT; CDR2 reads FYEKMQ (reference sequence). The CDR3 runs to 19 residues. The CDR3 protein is CASSLAPSKAGGGADTQYF. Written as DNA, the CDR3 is TGTGCCAGCAGCTTAGCCCCCTCTAAGGCGGGGGGAGGCGCAGATACGCAGTATTTT.

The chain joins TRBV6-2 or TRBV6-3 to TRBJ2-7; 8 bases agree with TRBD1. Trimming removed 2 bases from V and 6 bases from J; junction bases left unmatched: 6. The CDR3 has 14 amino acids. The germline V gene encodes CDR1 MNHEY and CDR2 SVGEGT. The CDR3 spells CASSYAGGASEQYV. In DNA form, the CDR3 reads TGTGCCAGCAGTTACGCAGGGGGCGCGAGCGAGCAGTACGTC.

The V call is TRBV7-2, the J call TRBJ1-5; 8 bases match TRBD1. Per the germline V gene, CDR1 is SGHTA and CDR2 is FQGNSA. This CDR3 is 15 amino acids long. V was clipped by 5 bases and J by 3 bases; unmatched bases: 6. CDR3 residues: CASSKDRVPNQPQHF. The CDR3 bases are TGTGCCAGCAGCAAGGACAGGGTACCCAATCAGCCCCAGCATTTT.